These T cell receptor beta chains were read from a single sample in a study of blood T cells in healthy people across ages. MiXCR, run by TCRdb on the 5' RACE reads, gives a single entry per CDR3 protein. The sample includes 1 million or so distinct CDR3 sequences, under 30% of them seen just once. Another study also made use of these data, one on T cells of mothers and their children.

Input material: blood. These receptors originate from a girl between 2 and 10 years old in good health. Each CDR3 is given with its conserved first and last residue. The D gene is left open where the match is weak. Some rows have no size entry. The others give once, few or many, or a class for an expanded clone.

J gene	V gene	D gene	CDR3 length	clone size	CDR3 protein	CDR3 DNA
TRBJ2-3	TRBV14	-	14	many	CASSHSANLQTQYF	TGTGCCAGCAGCCACTCGGCCAACCTCCAAACGCAGTATTTT
TRBJ2-7	TRBV7-9	TRBD1	13	-	CAGSLGDSYEQYF	TGTGCCGGCAGCTTAGGGGACAGTTACGAGCAGTACTTC
TRBJ1-4	TRBV3-1	TRBD1	15	few	CASSPRDSSNEKLFF	TGTGCCAGCAGCCCGAGGGACAGCAGTAATGAAAAACTGTTTTTT
TRBJ2-2	TRBV28	TRBD1	17	few	CASRDRVLVANTGELFF	TGTGCCAGCAGAGACAGGGTATTGGTTGCGAACACCGGGGAGCTGTTTTTT
TRBJ2-3	TRBV10-3	-	16	-	CAISPGRSWITDTQYF	TGTGCCATCAGCCCGGGGCGGTCCTGGATAACAGATACGCAGTATTTT
TRBJ2-1	TRBV7-3	TRBD2	15	few	CASSSTSLGSNEQFF	TGTGCCAGCAGCTCGACTAGCCTTGGGAGCAATGAGCAGTTCTTC
TRBJ2-5	TRBV29-1	-	13	-	CSVDGGTSETQYF	TGCAGCGTTGATGGCGGGACATCGGAGACCCAGTACTTC
TRBJ2-3	TRBV11-2	-	17	few	CASSLVLAGPRTDTQYF	TGTGCCAGCAGCTTAGTCCTGGCGGGCCCCCGCACAGATACGCAGTATTTT
TRBJ2-7	TRBV7-8	-	16	many	CASSPSPSGGSYEQYF	TGTGCCAGCAGCCCATCTCCCAGCGGAGGAAGCTACGAGCAGTACTTC
TRBJ2-1	TRBV12-3/TRBV12-4	-	14	few	CASSLTEGPSKQFF	TGTGCCAGCAGTTTAACTGAGGGACCCTCGAAGCAGTTCTTC
TRBJ2-1	TRBV12-3/TRBV12-4	-	17	-	CASSPILGESSYNEQFF	TGTGCCAGCAGTCCCATTTTGGGGGAGAGCTCCTACAATGAGCAGTTCTTC
TRBJ2-5	TRBV4-3	-	17	few	CASSEGPGGRGGKTQYF	TGCGCCAGCAGCGAAGGTCCGGGGGGCCGGGGTGGGAAGACCCAGTACTTC
TRBJ2-6	TRBV7-3	-	16	few	CASSLLPYSGANVLTF	TGTGCCAGCAGCTTGCTCCCATACTCTGGGGCCAACGTCCTGACTTTC
TRBJ1-2	TRBV29-1	-	12	few	CSDVWGGYGYTF	TGCAGCGATGTCTGGGGAGGTTACGGCTACACCTTC
TRBJ1-5	TRBV5-1	-	14	many	CASSLDSSNQPQHF	TGCGCCAGCAGCTTGGACAGTTCCAATCAGCCCCAGCATTTT
TRBJ2-5	TRBV28	-	11	-	CASIGGETQYF	TGTGCCAGCATCGGTGGGGAGACCCAGTACTTC
TRBJ1-2	TRBV5-1	-	14	few	CASSLAGSDYGYTF	TGCGCCAGCAGCTTGGCCGGGTCGGATTATGGCTACACCTTC
TRBJ1-1	TRBV6-1	-	14	few	CASSAWGGTAEAFF	TGTGCCAGCAGTGCCTGGGGTGGTACGGCTGAAGCTTTCTTT
TRBJ2-1	TRBV28	TRBD2	15	-	CASSRGTSGSDEQFF	TGTGCCAGCAGCCGTGGGACTAGCGGGAGCGATGAGCAGTTCTTC
TRBJ1-2	TRBV24-1	TRBD1	15	-	CATSDGRQGADGYTF	TGTGCCACCAGTGATGGAAGACAGGGGGCCGACGGCTACACCTTC
TRBJ2-6	TRBV2	-	16	-	CASTIGRVSWANVLTF	TGTGCCAGCACCATCGGCAGGGTCTCCTGGGCCAACGTCCTGACTTTC
TRBJ2-7	TRBV20-1	TRBD2	15	few	CSAFGSGRAVGEQYF	TGCAGTGCTTTTGGGAGCGGGAGGGCCGTTGGGGAGCAGTACTTC
TRBJ2-4	TRBV29-1	-	17	-	CSVEDGPGQRAKNIQYF	TGCAGCGTTGAAGATGGACCAGGACAACGGGCCAAAAACATTCAGTACTTC
TRBJ2-3	TRBV3-1	-	15	few	CASSPADSLGDTQYF	TGTGCCAGCAGCCCTGCCGACTCGCTGGGGGATACGCAGTATTTT
TRBJ1-2	TRBV2	TRBD1	14	-	CASSPDRLGYGYTF	TGTGCCAGCAGCCCGGACAGGTTGGGCTATGGCTACACCTTC
TRBJ2-1	TRBV20-1	-	15	-	CSASIRSRSYNEQFF	TGCAGTGCTAGTATTCGGTCCCGATCCTACAATGAGCAGTTCTTC
TRBJ1-2	TRBV9	TRBD1	13	-	CASTGGQGYGYTF	TGTGCCAGCACCGGGGGACAGGGGTATGGCTACACCTTC
TRBJ2-2	TRBV12-3/TRBV12-4	-	14	-	CASSPDGDTGELFF	TGTGCCAGCAGTCCGGACGGCGACACCGGGGAGCTGTTTTTT
TRBJ2-7	TRBV3-1	-	15	-	CASSVSYGSSYEQYF	TGTGCCAGCAGCGTCAGTTACGGCAGCTCCTACGAGCAGTACTTC
TRBJ2-1	TRBV7-8	-	14	-	CASSLARLGDEQFF	TGTGCCAGCAGCTTAGCGCGCCTAGGGGATGAGCAGTTCTTC
TRBJ2-5	TRBV12-5	TRBD2	14	-	CASGSGLAQETQYF	TGTGCTAGTGGCTCCGGACTAGCCCAAGAGACCCAGTACTTC
TRBJ2-3	TRBV12-3/TRBV12-4	TRBD2	14	many	CASSPGLAADTQYF	TGTGCCAGCAGCCCTGGACTAGCTGCAGATACGCAGTATTTT
TRBJ2-7	TRBV6-1	TRBD2	15	-	CASSEAIAGLYEQYF	TGTGCCAGCAGTGAAGCTATAGCGGGGCTCTACGAGCAGTACTTC
TRBJ2-7	TRBV27	TRBD2	15	-	CASSQASGRSSEQYF	TGTGCCAGCAGTCAGGCTAGCGGGAGATCCTCCGAGCAGTACTTC
TRBJ2-7	TRBV10-3	-	15	-	CAISTLGGRSDEQYF	TGTGCCATCAGTACCTTAGGGGGAAGGTCTGACGAGCAGTACTTC
TRBJ1-1	TRBV20-1	-	11	-	CSAIWGPEAFF	TGCAGTGCTATTTGGGGACCTGAAGCTTTCTTT
TRBJ2-7	TRBV10-3	TRBD1	13	-	CAISSGQVYEQYF	TGTGCCATCAGTTCGGGACAGGTCTACGAGCAGTACTTC
TRBJ2-7	TRBV6-6	TRBD2	17	few	CASSLSIQAGGRNEQYF	TGTGCCAGCAGTCTCTCGATCCAAGCGGGGGGTAGGAACGAGCAGTACTTC
TRBJ2-7	TRBV14	TRBD2	15	-	CASSLETSALYEQYF	TGTGCCAGCAGCCTTGAAACTAGCGCGCTTTACGAGCAGTACTTC
TRBJ2-5	TRBV3-1	-	13	few	CASSPAGIETQYF	TGTGCCAGCAGCCCGGCTGGGATAGAGACCCAGTACTTC
TRBJ2-1	TRBV20-1	TRBD2	16	-	CSARGQRGSAYNEQFF	TGCAGTGCTAGAGGGCAGCGGGGATCCGCCTACAATGAGCAGTTCTTC
TRBJ1-1	TRBV20-1	-	13	few	CSARVLQYTEAFF	TGCAGTGCTAGAGTACTACAGTACACTGAAGCTTTCTTT
TRBJ1-4	TRBV18	-	14	few	CASSQQKQGEKLFF	TGTGCCAGCTCGCAACAAAAACAGGGTGAAAAACTGTTTTTT
TRBJ2-1	TRBV6-4	TRBD2	15	-	CASSRSSGGLDEQFF	TGTGCCAGCAGTCGCTCTAGCGGGGGTCTGGATGAGCAGTTCTTC
TRBJ2-5	TRBV6-5	TRBD1	15	-	CASSYFQTGESTQYF	TGTGCCAGCAGTTACTTCCAGACAGGGGAATCGACCCAGTACTTC
TRBJ2-1	TRBV20-1	TRBD2	14	few	CSASGTSGRGQQFF	TGCAGTGCTTCCGGGACTAGCGGGAGGGGGCAGCAGTTCTTC
TRBJ2-3	TRBV12-3/TRBV12-4	-	14	few	CASSLTGTVYTQYF	TGTGCCAGCAGTTTGACCGGGACCGTCTATACGCAGTATTTT